Listed below are T cell receptor beta chains from one sample, sequenced in a study of shared clonotypes between healthy human individuals. Measured with immunoSEQ multiplex PCR; TCRdb has only the in-frame clones, and not every one. The sample shows 2 million to 2.5 million clones, 90% to 96% of them seen only once. Sequenced: naive CD4+ T cells sorted from blood. These receptors were collected from a man younger than 35 in good health. CDR3s include the opening cysteine and the closing phenylalanine or tryptophan. Each record gives: V gene, J gene, clone size, D gene, CDR3 protein, CDR3 DNA. D genes are given only for firm matches. Size is omitted from some rows. Given values are once, few, many or a class for expanded clones.

v_gene: TRBV27
j_gene: TRBJ1-6
abundance: NA
d_gene: NA
CDR3aa: CASSPYRDSNSPLHF
CDR3nt: TGTGCCAGCAGTCCTTACAGGGATTCTAATTCACCCCTCCACTTT

v_gene: TRBV5-1
j_gene: TRBJ1-1
abundance: NA
d_gene: NA
CDR3aa: CASSQSGIEAFF
CDR3nt: TGCGCCAGCAGCCAATCAGGGATTGAAGCTTTCTTT

v_gene: TRBV30
j_gene: TRBJ2-5
abundance: NA
d_gene: TRBD2
CDR3aa: CAWSVVGGETQYF
CDR3nt: TGTGCCTGGAGTGTAGTCGGGGGGGAGACCCAGTACTTC

v_gene: TRBV12-5
j_gene: TRBJ1-5
abundance: NA
d_gene: TRBD1
CDR3aa: CASGLLWDRGPSSNQPQHF
CDR3nt: TGTGCTAGTGGTTTGTTATGGGACAGGGGGCCGTCAAGCAATCAGCCCCAGCATTTT

v_gene: TRBV27
j_gene: TRBJ2-7
abundance: NA
d_gene: TRBD1
CDR3aa: CASSLSIEGQGSYEQYF
CDR3nt: TGTGCCAGCAGTTTATCGATCGAGGGACAGGGCTCTTACGAGCAGTACTTC

v_gene: TRBV11-2
j_gene: TRBJ1-1
abundance: once
d_gene: TRBD1
CDR3aa: CASSLGQGTEAFF
CDR3nt: TGTGCCAGCAGCTTAGGACAGGGCACTGAAGCTTTCTTT

v_gene: TRBV10-1
j_gene: TRBJ2-2
abundance: NA
d_gene: NA
CDR3aa: CASSESPGASTGELFF
CDR3nt: TGCGCCAGCAGTGAGTCACCGGGGGCGAGCACCGGGGAGCTGTTTTTT

v_gene: TRBV11-2
j_gene: TRBJ1-6
abundance: once
d_gene: NA
CDR3aa: CASSSGVNSPLHF
CDR3nt: TGTGCCAGCAGCTCAGGGGTAAATTCACCCCTCCACTTT

v_gene: TRBV2
j_gene: TRBJ1-5
abundance: NA
d_gene: NA
CDR3aa: CASSEFRQPQHF
CDR3nt: TGTGCCAGCAGTGAGTTCAGGCAGCCCCAGCATTTT

v_gene: TRBV7-8
j_gene: TRBJ2-7
abundance: NA
d_gene: TRBD1
CDR3aa: CASSLGGQAVSEQYF
CDR3nt: TGTGCCAGCAGCTTAGGGGGACAGGCTGTGTCCGAGCAGTACTTC

v_gene: TRBV6-6
j_gene: TRBJ1-5
abundance: NA
d_gene: NA
CDR3aa: CASSYLWGPGNQPQHF
CDR3nt: TGTGCCAGCAGTTACTTATGGGGGCCTGGCAATCAGCCCCAGCATTTT

v_gene: TRBV11-2
j_gene: TRBJ2-7
abundance: once
d_gene: TRBD2
CDR3aa: CASSLDGGLAGGPLYEQYF
CDR3nt: TGTGCCAGCAGCTTAGACGGCGGACTAGCGGGAGGGCCCCTATACGAGCAGTACTTC

v_gene: TRBV11-2
j_gene: TRBJ2-1
abundance: NA
d_gene: NA
CDR3aa: CASSLAVSPNEQFF
CDR3nt: TGTGCCAGCAGCTTAGCGGTCAGCCCAAATGAGCAGTTCTTC

v_gene: TRBV7-3
j_gene: TRBJ2-2
abundance: NA
d_gene: TRBD1
CDR3aa: CASSPAGQGAGELFF
CDR3nt: TGTGCCAGCAGCCCGGCGGGACAGGGGGCCGGGGAGCTGTTTTTT

v_gene: TRBV29-1
j_gene: TRBJ2-1
abundance: NA
d_gene: TRBD1
CDR3aa: CSVRTGDSNEQFF
CDR3nt: TGCAGCGTTAGGACAGGAGATAGCAATGAGCAGTTCTTC

v_gene: TRBV5-1
j_gene: TRBJ1-3
abundance: NA
d_gene: NA
CDR3aa: CASSLSGENTIYF
CDR3nt: TGCGCCAGCAGCTTGTCCGGGGAGAACACCATATATTTT

v_gene: TRBV19
j_gene: TRBJ2-3
abundance: NA
d_gene: NA
CDR3aa: CASSIEDATDTQYF
CDR3nt: TGTGCCAGTAGTATAGAAGATGCCACAGATACGCAGTATTTT